This T cell receptor (beta chain) derives from a study of T-cell memory formation after mild COVID-19. Findings and limits, study-wide: Clonal second-wave expansions that peaked on day 37 had unconfirmed SARS-CoV-2 specificity.

5'RACE primed from the constant segment yielded TCR alpha and TCR beta cDNA libraries bearing sample barcodes and UMIs. TCRdb redid the calling of the 5' RACE reads with MiXCR, one entry per CDR3 protein. Of 75,000 to 95,000 distinct CDR3 sequences listed, roughly 16% are singletons. This clonotype was seen only a few times. Its specificity is unknown. Per germline, CDR1 SGHRS and CDR2 YFSETQ. V was trimmed by 7 bases and J by 0 bases, leaving 16 bases between them. The CDR3 is 15 residues long. The origin of this receptor is a young man who had mild COVID-19 (a few samples of this study predate the infection). Cell type and time point are not known. The chain employs TRBV5-1 and TRBJ1-1, with D maybe TRBD1 (6 bases). What was sequenced was PBMCs or a T cell subset sorted from them (not recorded which). The CDR3 sequence: CASSEKQGLNTEAFF. DNA of the CDR3: TGCGCCAGCTCCGAGAAACAGGGACTGAACACTGAAGCTTTCTTT.